Reported below is one T cell receptor beta chain. Its antigen remains unidentified. Per-base qualities were not stored, and no clone one base away is much larger. Each collaborating institution followed its own protocols to collect whole blood in K2EDTA tubes. Collaborator samples were shipped for TCRbeta analysis as frozen whole blood, isolated PBMCs, or DNA extracted from either sample type. The data originate from a study of blood T cell repertoires in COVID-19 (dated by TCRdb to the early 2020s). Notes on the research overall: The collaborator samples originated in the United States, Italy and Spain and spanned the acute and convalescent phases of COVID-19. The prospective study material was composed of cDNA or gDNA derived from T cells, B-cell-depleted T cells, or PBMCs. Subjects who had been exposed to COVID-19, were actively infected with it, or had recovered from it provided the deeply sampled blood TCRbeta repertoires that made up the dataset. The repertoires were made available in a free public database intended to serve as a resource for research on the immune response to SARS-CoV-2. The samples were drawn from the first 160 participants of the ongoing ImmuneRACE study and from 950 to 1,500 subjects provided by 6 global collaborators. A de-identified subject ID, COVID-19 status, age in years and sex were almost always included in the sample metadata. Where HLA class I and class II types were available, the types were taken from metadata supplied by the sample provider, not from assay-based typing. What the study reported, not specific to this receptor: Clinical and demographic metadata were provided uncurated, with the amount varying by source and participant.

The immunoSEQ Assay, a bias-controlled multiplex PCR, was used to amplify TCRbeta CDR3 regions from genomic DNA. On the study's bioinformatics: Nucleated cell counts per sample were estimated from amplification of reference gene primers within the assay. Sequence reads were collapsed and filtered to measure the absolute abundance of every unique TCRbeta CDR3 rearrangement. For each sample, productive Simpson clonality was calculated by taking the square root of Simpson's diversity index across productive rearrangements. Here the immuneACCESS table is served through TCRdb, limited to in-frame sequences with V and J called. Missing clones are a known gap in these copies; in checked studies unresolved V genes cover under half, and the rest lacks a known reason. The V and J calls and clone size come from that table; D and trimming were worked out from the DNA. The sample table records roughly 280,000 clones; under 90% of these occur just once. The ten largest clones add up to roughly 4% of the sample.

Material for sequencing was peripheral blood. This clonotype was sampled from a man aged 55 to 69 with acute or convalescent COVID-19.

The sequenced DNA is TGTGCCAGCAGTGAAGCCCCGGGACAGGGTCGCGGCTACACCTTC. Its protein is CASSEAPGQGRGYTF. Here the chain combines TRBV2 and TRBJ1-2, with 9 central nucleotides matching TRBD1. Trimming takes 0 bases off V and 8 bases off J; junction bases not matched to a gene: 7. According to the germline V gene, CDR1 reads SNHLY and CDR2 reads FYNNEI. The CDR3 numbers 15 residues from cysteine through phenylalanine. Left in the record is the CDR3 DNA by itself, 45 bases read in frame from the first base. Supplemented by the reference TRBV2 and TRBJ1-2 proteins around the CDR3, the complete variable domain is EPEVTQTPSHQVTQMGQEVILRCVPISNHLYFYWYRQILGQKVEFLVSFYNNEISEKSEIFDDQFSVERPDGSNFTLKIRSTKLEDSAMYFCASSEAPGQGRGYTFGSGTRLTVV.